This paragraph reports one T cell receptor (beta chain). The data stem from a study of T cell repertoires in cytomegalovirus infection. CDR1 and CDR2 from the germline V gene are MNHEY and SVGEGT. The CDR3 totals 14 residues. With 8 bases removed from V and 7 bases from J, the gap between germline ends came to 15 bases. MiXCR, applied by TCRdb to the reads, yields one record per CDR3 protein. The sample has around 180,000 distinct CDR3 sequences; about 21% are singletons. This chain connects TRBV6-2 or TRBV6-3 to TRBJ1-6; tentatively, D is TRBD1 (5 bases). This clonotype was obtained from a human donor in good health (CMV status not recorded). Some clones in this sample may be carry-over from other donors' samples. The sequenced sample consisted of PBMCs. The CDR3 DNA follows: TGTGCCAGCGCTGCACGAGGGGTAAATTCACCCCTCCACTTT. Protein product: CASAARGVNSPLHF.